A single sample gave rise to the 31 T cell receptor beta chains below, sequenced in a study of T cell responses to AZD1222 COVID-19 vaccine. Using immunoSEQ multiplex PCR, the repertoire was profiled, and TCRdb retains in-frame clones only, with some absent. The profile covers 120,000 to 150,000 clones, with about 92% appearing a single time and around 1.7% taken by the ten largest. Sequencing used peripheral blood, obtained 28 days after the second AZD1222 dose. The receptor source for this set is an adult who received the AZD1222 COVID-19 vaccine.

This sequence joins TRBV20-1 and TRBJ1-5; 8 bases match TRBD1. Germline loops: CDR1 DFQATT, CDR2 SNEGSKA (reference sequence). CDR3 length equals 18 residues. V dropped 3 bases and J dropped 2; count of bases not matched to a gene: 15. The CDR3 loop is CSASRDRMGSFGNQPQHF. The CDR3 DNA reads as TGCAGTGCTAGTAGGGACAGGATGGGTTCTTTTGGCAATCAGCCCCAGCATTTT.

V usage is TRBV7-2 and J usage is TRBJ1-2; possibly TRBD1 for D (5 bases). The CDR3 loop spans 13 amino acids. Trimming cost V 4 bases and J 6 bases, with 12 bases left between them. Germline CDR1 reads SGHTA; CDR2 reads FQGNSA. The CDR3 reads CASSSGEPNGYTF. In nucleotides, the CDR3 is TGTGCCAGCAGCTCGGGGGAGCCCAATGGCTACACCTTC. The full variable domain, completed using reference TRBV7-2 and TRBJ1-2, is GAGVSQSPSNKVTEKGKDVELRCDPISGHTALYWYRQSLGQGLEFLIYFQGNSAPDKSGLPSDRFSAERTGGSVSTLTIQRTQQEDSAVYLCASSSGEPNGYTFGSGTRLTVV.

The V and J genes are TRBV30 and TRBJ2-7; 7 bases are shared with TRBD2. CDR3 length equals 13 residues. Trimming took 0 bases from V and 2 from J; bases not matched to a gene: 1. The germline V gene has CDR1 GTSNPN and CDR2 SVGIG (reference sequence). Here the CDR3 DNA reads TGTGCCTGGAGTGTGGGAGGGACCTACGAGCAGTACTTC. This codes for CAWSVGGTYEQYF.

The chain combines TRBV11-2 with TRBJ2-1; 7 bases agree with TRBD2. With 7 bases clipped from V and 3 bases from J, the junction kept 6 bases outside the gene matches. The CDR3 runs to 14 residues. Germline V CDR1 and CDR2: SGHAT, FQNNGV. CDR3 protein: CASNLGGNYNEQFF. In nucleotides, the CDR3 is TGTGCCAGCAACTTGGGGGGGAACTACAATGAGCAGTTCTTC.

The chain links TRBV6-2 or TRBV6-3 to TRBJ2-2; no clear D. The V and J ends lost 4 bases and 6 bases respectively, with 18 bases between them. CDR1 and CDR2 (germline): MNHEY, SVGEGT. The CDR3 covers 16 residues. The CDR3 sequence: CASSSADWIGPGELFF. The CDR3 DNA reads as TGTGCCAGCAGTTCCGCCGACTGGATCGGACCCGGGGAGCTGTTTTTT.

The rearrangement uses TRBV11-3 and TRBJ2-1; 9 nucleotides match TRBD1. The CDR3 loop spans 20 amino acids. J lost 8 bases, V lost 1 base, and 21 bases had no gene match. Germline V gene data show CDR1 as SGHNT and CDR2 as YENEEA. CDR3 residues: CASSLGGPGQGRPGWDEQFF. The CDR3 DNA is TGTGCCAGCAGCTTAGGAGGTCCGGGACAGGGACGTCCCGGGTGGGATGAGCAGTTCTTC.

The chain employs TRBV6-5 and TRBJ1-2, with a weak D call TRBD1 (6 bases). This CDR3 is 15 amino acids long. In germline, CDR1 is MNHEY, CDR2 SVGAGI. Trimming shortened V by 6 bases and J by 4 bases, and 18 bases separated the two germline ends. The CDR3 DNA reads TGTGCCAGCAGGCGGCGAGATGAGGGGGGCTATGGCTACACCTTC. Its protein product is CASRRRDEGGYGYTF.

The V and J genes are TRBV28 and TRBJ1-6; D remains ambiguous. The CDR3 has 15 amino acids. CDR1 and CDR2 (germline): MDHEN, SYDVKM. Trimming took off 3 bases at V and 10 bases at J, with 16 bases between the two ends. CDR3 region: CASSFNSLLGSPLHF. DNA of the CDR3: TGTGCCAGCAGTTTTAACAGTCTCCTTGGCTCACCCCTCCACTTT. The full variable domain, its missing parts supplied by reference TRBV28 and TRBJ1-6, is DVKVTQSSRYLVKRTGEKVFLECVQDMDHENMFWYRQDPGLGLRLIYFSYDVKMKEKGDIPEGYSVSREKKERFSLILESASTNQTSMYLCASSFNSLLGSPLHFGNGTRLTVT.

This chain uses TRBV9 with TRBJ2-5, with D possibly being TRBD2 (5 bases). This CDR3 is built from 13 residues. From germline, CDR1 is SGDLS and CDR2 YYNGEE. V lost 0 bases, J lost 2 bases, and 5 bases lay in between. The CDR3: CASSVGTQETQYF. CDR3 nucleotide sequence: TGTGCCAGCAGCGTAGGGACTCAAGAGACCCAGTACTTC.

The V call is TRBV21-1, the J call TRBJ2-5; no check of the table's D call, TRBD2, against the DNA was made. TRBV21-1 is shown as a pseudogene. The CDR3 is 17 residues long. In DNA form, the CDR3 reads TGTGCCAGCAGCGGAACTCCGGGACTAGCTCCGAAAGAGACCCAGTACTTC. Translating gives CASSGTPGLAPKETQYF.

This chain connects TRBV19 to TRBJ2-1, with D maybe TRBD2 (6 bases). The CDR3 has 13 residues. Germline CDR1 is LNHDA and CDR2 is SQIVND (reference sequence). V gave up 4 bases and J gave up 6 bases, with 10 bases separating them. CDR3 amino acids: CASSRRALNEQFF. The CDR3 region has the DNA TGTGCCAGTAGTAGGAGGGCGCTCAATGAGCAGTTCTTC.

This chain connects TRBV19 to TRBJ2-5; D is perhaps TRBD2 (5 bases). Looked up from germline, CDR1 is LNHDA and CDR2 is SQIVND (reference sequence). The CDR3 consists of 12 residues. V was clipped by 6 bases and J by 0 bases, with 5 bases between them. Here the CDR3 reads CASRLDQETQYF. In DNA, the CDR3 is TGTGCCAGTAGACTAGACCAAGAGACCCAGTACTTC.

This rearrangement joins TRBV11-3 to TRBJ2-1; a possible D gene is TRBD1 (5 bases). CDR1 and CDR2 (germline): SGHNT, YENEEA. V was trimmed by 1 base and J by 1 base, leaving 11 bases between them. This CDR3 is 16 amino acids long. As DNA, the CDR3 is TGTGCCAGCAGCTTAGCGTGGGGCGAGTCCTACAATGAGCAGTTCTTC. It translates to CASSLAWGESYNEQFF.

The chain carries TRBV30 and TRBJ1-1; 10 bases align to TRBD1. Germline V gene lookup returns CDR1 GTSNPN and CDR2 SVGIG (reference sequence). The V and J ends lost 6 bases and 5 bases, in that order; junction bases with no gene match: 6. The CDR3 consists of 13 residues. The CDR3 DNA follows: TGTGCCTGCGAACGGGGACAGGGGACTGAAGCTTTCTTT. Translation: CACERGQGTEAFF.

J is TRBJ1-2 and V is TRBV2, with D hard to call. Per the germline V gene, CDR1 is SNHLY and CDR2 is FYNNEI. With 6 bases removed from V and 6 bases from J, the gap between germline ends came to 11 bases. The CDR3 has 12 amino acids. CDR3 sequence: CASRTGENGYTF. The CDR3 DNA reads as TGTGCCAGCAGGACGGGCGAGAATGGCTACACCTTC.

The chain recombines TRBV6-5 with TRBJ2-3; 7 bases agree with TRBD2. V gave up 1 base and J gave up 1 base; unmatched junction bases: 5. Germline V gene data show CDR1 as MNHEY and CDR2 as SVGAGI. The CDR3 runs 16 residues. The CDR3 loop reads CASSYWGREGTDTQYF. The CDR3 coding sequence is TGTGCCAGCAGTTACTGGGGGAGGGAGGGCACAGATACGCAGTATTTT.

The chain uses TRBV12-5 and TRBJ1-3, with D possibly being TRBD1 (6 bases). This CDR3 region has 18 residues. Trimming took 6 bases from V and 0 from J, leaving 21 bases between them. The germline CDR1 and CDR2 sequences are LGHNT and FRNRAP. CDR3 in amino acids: CASGTPRQAPLSGNTIYF. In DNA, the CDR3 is TGTGCTAGTGGGACGCCCCGACAGGCCCCTCTCTCTGGAAACACCATATATTTT.

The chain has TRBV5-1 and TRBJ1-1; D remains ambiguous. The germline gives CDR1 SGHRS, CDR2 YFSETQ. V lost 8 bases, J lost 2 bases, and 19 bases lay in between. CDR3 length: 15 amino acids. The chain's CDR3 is CASAVPGQINTEAFF. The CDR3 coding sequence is TGCGCCAGTGCGGTCCCGGGCCAAATAAACACTGAAGCTTTCTTT.

This chain's CDR3 is CASSDGQGVPYEQYF. Written as DNA, the CDR3 is TGTGCCAGCAGCGACGGACAGGGGGTTCCCTACGAGCAGTACTTC. The chain carries TRBV6-5 and TRBJ2-7; 10 bases are a match to TRBD1. Trimming took 6 bases from V and 2 from J; bases not matched to a gene: 7. Germline lookup yields CDR1 MNHEY and CDR2 SVGAGI. The CDR3 is 15 residues long.

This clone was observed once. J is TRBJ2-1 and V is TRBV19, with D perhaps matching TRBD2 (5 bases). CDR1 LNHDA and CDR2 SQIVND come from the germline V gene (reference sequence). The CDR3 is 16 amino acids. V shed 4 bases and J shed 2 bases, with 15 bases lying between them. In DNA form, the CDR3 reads TGTGCCAGTAGTACCTCACTAGAGGGCCCCTACAATGAGCAGTTCTTC. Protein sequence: CASSTSLEGPYNEQFF.

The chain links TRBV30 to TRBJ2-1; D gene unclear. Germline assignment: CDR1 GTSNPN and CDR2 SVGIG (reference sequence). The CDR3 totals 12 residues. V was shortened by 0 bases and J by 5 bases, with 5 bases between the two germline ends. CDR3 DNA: TGTGCCTGGAGTGTACGTAACAATGAGCAGTTCTTC. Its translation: CAWSVRNNEQFF.

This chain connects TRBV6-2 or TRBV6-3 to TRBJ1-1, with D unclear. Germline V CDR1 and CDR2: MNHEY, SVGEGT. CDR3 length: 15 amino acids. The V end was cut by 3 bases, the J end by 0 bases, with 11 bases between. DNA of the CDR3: TGTGCCAGCAGTTATGGTCACCTCATGAACACTGAAGCTTTCTTT. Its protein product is CASSYGHLMNTEAFF.

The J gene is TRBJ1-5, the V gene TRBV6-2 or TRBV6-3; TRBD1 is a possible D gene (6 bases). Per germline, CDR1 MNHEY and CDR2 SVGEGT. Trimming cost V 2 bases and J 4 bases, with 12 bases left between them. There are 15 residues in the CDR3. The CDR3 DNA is TGTGCCAGCAGTTACCCCGGACAGAATAATCAGCCCCAGCATTTT. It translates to CASSYPGQNNQPQHF.

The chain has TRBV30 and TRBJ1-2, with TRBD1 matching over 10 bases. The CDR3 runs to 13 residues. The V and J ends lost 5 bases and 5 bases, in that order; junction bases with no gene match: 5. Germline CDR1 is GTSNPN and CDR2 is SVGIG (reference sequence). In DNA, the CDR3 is TGTGCCTGGGCGACAGGGGGCGTATATGGCTACACCTTC. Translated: CAWATGGVYGYTF.

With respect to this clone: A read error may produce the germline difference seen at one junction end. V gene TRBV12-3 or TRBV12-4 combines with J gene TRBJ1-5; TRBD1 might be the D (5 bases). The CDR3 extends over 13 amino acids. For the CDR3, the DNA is TGTGCCAGCAGTTTAGACAGGTTCAGGATCAGGAATTTT. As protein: CASSLDRFRIRNF.

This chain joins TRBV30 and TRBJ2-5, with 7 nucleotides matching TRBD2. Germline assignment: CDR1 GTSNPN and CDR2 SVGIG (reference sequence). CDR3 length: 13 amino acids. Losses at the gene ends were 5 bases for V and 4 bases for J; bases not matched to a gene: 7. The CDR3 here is CAWGDGGGETQYF. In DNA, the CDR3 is TGTGCCTGGGGGGATGGCGGGGGAGAGACCCAGTACTTC.

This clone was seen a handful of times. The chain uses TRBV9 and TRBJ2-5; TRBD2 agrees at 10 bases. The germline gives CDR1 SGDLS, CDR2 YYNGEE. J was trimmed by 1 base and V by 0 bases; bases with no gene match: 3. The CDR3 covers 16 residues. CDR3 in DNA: TGTGCCAGCAGCGTAGGGGCTAGCGGGAGCCAAGAGACCCAGTACTTC. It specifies CASSVGASGSQETQYF. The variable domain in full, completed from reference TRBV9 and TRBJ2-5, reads DSGVTQTPKHLITATGQRVTLRCSPRSGDLSVYWYQQSLDQGLQFLIQYYNGEERAKGNILERFSAQQFPDLHSELNLSSLELGDSALYFCASSVGASGSQETQYFGPGTRLLVL.

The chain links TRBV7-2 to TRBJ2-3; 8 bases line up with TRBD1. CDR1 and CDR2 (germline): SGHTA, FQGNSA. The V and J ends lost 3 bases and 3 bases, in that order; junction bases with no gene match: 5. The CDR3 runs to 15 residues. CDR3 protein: CASSFGQGRTDTQYF. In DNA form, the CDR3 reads TGTGCCAGCAGCTTCGGACAGGGACGAACAGATACGCAGTATTTT.

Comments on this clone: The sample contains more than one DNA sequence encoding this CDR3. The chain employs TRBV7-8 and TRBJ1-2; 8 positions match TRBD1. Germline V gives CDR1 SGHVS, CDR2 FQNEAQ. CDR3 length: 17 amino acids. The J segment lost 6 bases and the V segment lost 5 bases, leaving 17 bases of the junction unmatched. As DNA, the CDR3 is TGTGCCAGCAGCCCGACCTCAACCGGGACAGGTGGTGATGGCTACACCTTC. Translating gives CASSPTSTGTGGDGYTF.

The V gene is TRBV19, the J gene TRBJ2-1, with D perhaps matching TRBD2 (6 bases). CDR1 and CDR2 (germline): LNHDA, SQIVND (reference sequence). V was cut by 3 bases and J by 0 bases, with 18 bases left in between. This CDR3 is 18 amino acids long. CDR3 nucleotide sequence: TGTGCCAGTAGTATTGGAGGGGCGACACTTAGCTCCTACAATGAGCAGTTCTTC. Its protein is CASSIGGATLSSYNEQFF.

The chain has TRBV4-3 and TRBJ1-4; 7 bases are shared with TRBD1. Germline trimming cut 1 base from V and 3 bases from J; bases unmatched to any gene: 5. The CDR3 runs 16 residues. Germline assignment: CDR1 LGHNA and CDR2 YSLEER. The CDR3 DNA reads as TGCGCCAGCAGCCAAGGGGACAGTCCCGCTAATGAAAAACTGTTTTTT. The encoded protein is CASSQGDSPANEKLFF.